The TCR beta chain described here comes from a study of healthy donors' naive CD4 and CD8 T cells. Each TCR library used around 500 ng of total RNA and a linear amplification protocol. In the original processing: Tens of thousands of TCR alpha transcripts were sequenced from 5 or 6 healthy donors. TCRdb independently ran MiXCR on the reads; one entry per CDR3 protein. The V and J calls shown here were made by TCRdb, not taken from the authors' results. The repertoire has approximately 180,000 distinct CDR3 sequences, nearly 75% of them found once; the top ten carry 2% to 2.5%. The study, taken as a whole, reports: Bulk sequencing left alpha and beta chains unpaired.

The germline V gene encodes CDR1 SQVTM and CDR2 ANQGSEA. Germline trimming cut 8 bases from V and 7 bases from J; bases unmatched to any gene: 12. This CDR3 has 14 amino acids. A word on this clonotype: Its antigen is currently unknown.

This TCR was recovered from a pool of human donors in good health; the sample pools cells from several healthy donors. Input material: naive CD4+ and CD8+ T cells sorted from blood, pooled from several donors. The chain couples TRBV29-1 to TRBJ2-1; 9 nucleotides align to TRBD2. The CDR3 region is CSTDGGRAWNEQFF. For the CDR3, the DNA is TGCAGCACTGATGGCGGGAGGGCCTGGAATGAGCAGTTCTTC.